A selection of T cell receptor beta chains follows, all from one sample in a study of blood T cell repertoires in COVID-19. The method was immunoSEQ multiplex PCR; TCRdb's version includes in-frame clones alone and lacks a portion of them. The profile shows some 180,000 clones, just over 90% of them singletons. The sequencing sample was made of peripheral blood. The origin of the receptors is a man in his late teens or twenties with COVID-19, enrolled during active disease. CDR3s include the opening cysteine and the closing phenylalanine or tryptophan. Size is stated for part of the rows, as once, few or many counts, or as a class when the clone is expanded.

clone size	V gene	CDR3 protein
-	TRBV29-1	CSVESGYEQYF
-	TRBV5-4	CASSLTGQGSGGYTF
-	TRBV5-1	CASSREGQPSYEQYF
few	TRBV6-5	CASSYGGASYEQYF
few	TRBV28	CASSPPPGQDYEQYF
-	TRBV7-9	CASSPYRVGELFF
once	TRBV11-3	CASWVGGTERGYQETQYF
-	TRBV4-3	CASSQDPLAADTQYF
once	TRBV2	CASSEKWSSSYNSPLHF
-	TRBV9	CASSVASGRRTNEQFF
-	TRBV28	CASSYQGANTYEQYF
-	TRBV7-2	CASSLSGYFAANTGELFF
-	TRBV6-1	CASSDRDSNDNEQFF
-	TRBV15	CATSARGPGPIATNEKLFF
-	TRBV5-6	CASSLLATSYEQYF
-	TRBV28	CASREAVETNEKLFF
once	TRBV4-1	CASSQGASYGYTF
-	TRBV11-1	CASSRQGARTEAFF
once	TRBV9	CASSAPHYSSYNEQFF
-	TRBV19	CASSSGRGNEQFF
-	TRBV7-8	CASSLRGIGLGNTIYF
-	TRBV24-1	CATSDARREVTDTQYF
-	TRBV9	CASSVGEFTEAFF